A selection of T cell receptor beta chains follows, all from one sample in a study of graft-versus-host responses after intestinal transplantation. The table came from immunoSEQ multiplex PCR; TCRdb's copy has only in-frame clones and leaves some out. The table has 10,000 to 15,000 clones, 70% to 80% seen once. The sample in question was ileum tissue, obtained around 150 days after intestinal transplantation. These receptors were taken from a human patient who received an intestinal transplant, so some T cells may come from the graft donor. Each CDR3 is given with its conserved first and last residue.

>TRBJ1-4|TRBV5-1
CASSLGTAPTEKLFF
>TRBJ1-3|TRBV18
CASSPHQVQGPGNTIYF
>TRBJ1-1|TRBV28
CASRGQVQNTEAFF
>TRBJ2-1|TRBV7-8
CASSLWEDYNEQFF
>TRBJ2-7|TRBV5-5
CASSRPVLGSEQYF
>TRBJ2-6|TRBV6-1
CASSGWGTASSGANVLTF
>TRBJ1-2|TRBV10-2
CASSERREDYGYTF
>TRBJ2-1|TRBV11-2
CASSEGTSGSNEQFF
>TRBJ1-4|TRBV30
CASHPQGDATNEKLFF
>TRBJ1-1|TRBV11-1
CASSFSGPTEAFF
>TRBJ2-5|TRBV11-3
CASSLGTSVQETQYF
>TRBJ2-2|TRBV9
CASSLGTSGRTGELFF
>TRBJ2-1|TRBV28
CASSFPLAGGGNEQFF
>TRBJ2-7|TRBV13
CASSLIWTSGGLRPYEQYF
>TRBJ2-7|TRBV11-3
CASSLGAGTGGYEQYF
>TRBJ1-2|TRBV7-9
CASSLPRAVTDYGYTF